This is a list of T cell receptor beta chains from one sample in a study of T cell changes during pregnancy in multiple sclerosis. Sequencing used immunoSEQ multiplex PCR; TCRdb keeps in-frame clones, though not all of them. The sample lists tens of thousands of clones, 85% to 95% occurring once. The sequenced sample was peripheral blood, obtained in the second trimester of pregnancy. These receptors were collected from a female donor in good health, enrolled as a control in a pregnancy study. The CDR3 runs from the conserved cysteine through the conserved F or W. D genes are given only for firm matches. Not every row has a clone size; where given, it reads once, few, many or a size class.

clone_size j_call v_call d_call cdr3_aa cdr3_nt
NA TRBJ2-7 TRBV29-1 TRBD1 CSVVGQPGQIYEQYF TGCAGCGTTGTAGGGCAACCGGGACAGATCTACGAGCAGTACTTC
NA TRBJ2-3 TRBV18 TRBD1 CASSAPGGEGPDTQYF TGTGCCAGCTCTGCTCCAGGGGGCGAAGGGCCAGATACGCAGTATTTT
NA TRBJ1-2 TRBV7-2 TRBD1 CASSRRTGGILDGYTF TGTGCCAGCAGCCGACGGACAGGGGGCATATTAGATGGCTACACCTTC
NA TRBJ2-2 TRBV18 NA CASSQTGTRHSNTGELFF TGTGCCAGCTCGCAAACCGGGACTCGCCATTCCAACACCGGGGAGCTGTTTTTT
NA TRBJ2-5 TRBV4-1 TRBD2 CASSQGSSSGGAGETQYF TGCGCCAGCAGCCAAGGTTCGTCTAGCGGGGGGGCCGGAGAGACCCAGTACTTC
NA TRBJ1-5 TRBV4-1 TRBD1 CASSQGRQGLQPQHF TGCGCCAGCAGCCAGGGCCGACAGGGACTGCAGCCCCAGCATTTT
NA TRBJ2-1 TRBV10-3 NA CAISEAGEDRIF TGTGCCATCAGTGAAGCTGGGGAGGATAGGATCTTC
NA TRBJ1-5 TRBV29-1 TRBD1 CSVISGEAGGIRGNQPQHF TGCAGCGTCATCTCGGGAGAGGCAGGGGGCATCAGAGGCAATCAGCCCCAGCATTTT
once TRBJ1-1 TRBV13 NA CASSLLVGGVDEAFF TGTGCCAGCAGCTTATTAGTCGGGGGGGTGGATGAAGCTTTCTTT
NA TRBJ2-2 TRBV7-2 TRBD2 CASSLSGGMNTGELFF TGTGCCAGCAGCTTAAGCGGGGGAATGAACACCGGGGAGCTGTTTTTT
NA TRBJ1-4 TRBV7-2 NA CASRAVTTNEKLFF TGTGCCAGCAGGGCTGTTACAACTAATGAAAAACTGTTTTTT
NA TRBJ1-1 TRBV7-9 TRBD1 CASSLVGGPPGGPPAFF TGTGCCAGCAGCTTAGTTGGAGGGCCCCCAGGGGGACCCCCCGCTTTCTTT
NA TRBJ2-3 TRBV5-1 TRBD1 CASTPQGQGADTQYF TGCGCCAGCACCCCTCAGGGACAGGGGGCAGATACGCAGTATTTT
NA TRBJ2-1 TRBV5-8 NA CASSLEGGDYNEQFF TGTGCCAGCAGCTTGGAAGGCGGGGACTACAATGAGCAGTTCTTC
NA TRBJ2-5 TRBV10-3 TRBD2 CAISEELAGPQETQYF TGTGCCATCAGTGAGGAGCTAGCGGGGCCTCAAGAGACCCAGTACTTC
NA TRBJ1-4 TRBV29-1 NA CSVGRAGEKLFF TGCAGCGTTGGCAGGGCCGGTGAAAAACTGTTTTTT
NA TRBJ1-2 TRBV30 NA CAWSELDYGYTF TGTGCCTGGAGTGAACTGGACTATGGCTACACCTTC
NA TRBJ1-1 TRBV5-4 TRBD1 CASSFTGGDTEAFF TGTGCCAGCAGCTTCACAGGGGGCGATACTGAAGCTTTCTTT
NA TRBJ2-5 TRBV9 NA CASSVRGGLLQETQYF TGTGCCAGCAGCGTAAGGGGGGGGCTACTCCAAGAGACCCAGTACTTC
NA TRBJ2-3 TRBV28 NA CASRPSRNPPDTQYF TGTGCCAGCAGACCTTCTAGAAACCCCCCAGATACGCAGTATTTT
NA TRBJ1-1 TRBV5-4 NA CASSTGTDMNTEAFF TGTGCCAGCAGCACCGGGACTGATATGAACACTGAAGCTTTCTTT
NA TRBJ1-6 TRBV9 NA CASSAGISPLHF TGTGCCAGCAGCGCAGGGATCTCCCCCCTCCACTTT
NA TRBJ2-7 TRBV5-1 NA CASSLGASSTYEQYF TGCGCCAGCAGCTTGGGGGCCAGTTCTACCTACGAGCAGTACTTC
NA TRBJ2-4 TRBV5-8 TRBD1 CASSWMGQGKNIQYF TGTGCCAGCAGCTGGATGGGACAGGGAAAAAACATTCAGTACTTC
NA TRBJ2-5 TRBV15 NA CATSRETRETQYF TGTGCCACCAGCAGAGAAACCCGGGAGACCCAGTACTTC
once TRBJ1-3 TRBV30 NA CAWAYFIIPAGNTIYF TGTGCCTGGGCGTACTTTATTATCCCGGCTGGAAACACCATATATTTT
few TRBJ2-7 TRBV27 NA CASSYGQLSYEQYF TGTGCCAGCAGTTACGGACAGTTAAGCTACGAGCAGTACTTC
NA TRBJ1-1 TRBV7-9 NA CASSFNGETEAFF TGTGCCAGCAGCTTCAACGGGGAGACTGAAGCTTTCTTT
NA TRBJ2-7 TRBV7-9 NA CASSAINTGSFYEQYF TGTGCCAGCAGCGCTATAAACACAGGGAGTTTCTACGAGCAGTACTTC
NA TRBJ2-7 TRBV18 NA CASSQTGNSFEQYF TGTGCCAGCTCTCAGACAGGTAATTCTTTCGAGCAGTACTTC
NA TRBJ2-2 TRBV2 NA CASSESQGSTGELFF TGTGCCAGCAGTGAATCCCAGGGTTCCACCGGGGAGCTGTTTTTT
NA TRBJ1-2 TRBV6-5 NA CASSYSAGGYTF TGTGCCAGCAGTTACTCAGCCGGGGGCTACACCTTC
NA TRBJ2-7 TRBV13 TRBD1 CASSPGRTGSYEQYF TGTGCCAGCAGCCCCGGAAGGACAGGGTCCTACGAGCAGTACTTC
NA TRBJ2-1 TRBV4-1 TRBD2 CASSHERGKGNEQFF TGCGCCAGCAGCCATGAGCGGGGGAAAGGCAATGAGCAGTTCTTC
NA TRBJ2-7 TRBV15 NA CATSRDRQIINYEQYF TGTGCCACCAGCAGAGATCGACAGATTATTAACTACGAGCAGTACTTC
NA TRBJ2-6 TRBV18 NA CASSPSQNSGANVLTF TGTGCCAGCTCACCTTCACAGAACTCTGGGGCCAACGTCCTGACTTTC
NA TRBJ1-2 TRBV6-1 TRBD1 CASSHTTGGYYGYTF TGTGCCAGCAGCCACACCACAGGGGGCTACTATGGCTACACCTTC
once TRBJ1-5 TRBV7-9 NA CASNRLDQPQHF TGTGCCAGCAATCGGTTAGATCAGCCCCAGCATTTT
NA TRBJ2-1 TRBV11-1 NA CASSRTLRGDEQFF TGTGCCAGCAGCCGAACCCTCAGGGGCGATGAGCAGTTCTTC
NA TRBJ2-3 TRBV28 TRBD1 CASSIRQGQRTDTQYF TGTGCCAGCAGTATCCGACAGGGGCAACGCACAGATACGCAGTATTTT
NA TRBJ1-1 TRBV5-4 NA CASSPGVVSAANTEAFF TGTGCCAGCAGCCCGGGTGTCGTCTCGGCAGCGAACACTGAAGCTTTCTTT
NA TRBJ1-2 TRBV28 TRBD1 CASSIRTGGAGGYTF TGTGCCAGCAGCATAAGGACAGGGGGCGCGGGTGGCTACACCTTC
NA TRBJ2-7 TRBV28 NA CASTKRGYEQYF TGTGCCAGCACTAAAAGGGGCTACGAGCAGTACTTC
once TRBJ2-1 TRBV7-9 NA CASSPTLLRENEQFF TGTGCCAGCAGCCCCACCCTCCTTAGAGAGAATGAGCAGTTCTTC
NA TRBJ2-3 TRBV6-1 NA CASTLTTSTDTQYF TGTGCCAGCACCCTAACGACTAGCACAGATACGCAGTATTTT
once TRBJ2-7 TRBV6-5 TRBD1 CASSSGTGLYEQYF TGTGCCAGCAGTTCCGGGACAGGGCTCTACGAGCAGTACTTC
NA TRBJ1-6 TRBV6-5 TRBD1 CASSHLQGASPLHF TGTGCCAGCAGCCACCTACAGGGGGCGTCACCCCTCCACTTT
NA TRBJ1-6 TRBV30 NA CAWKVQSASYNSPLHF TGTGCCTGGAAAGTACAGTCCGCCTCCTATAATTCACCCCTCCACTTT
NA TRBJ1-1 TRBV27 NA CASSVINRVGTEAFF TGTGCCAGCAGTGTAATAAACAGGGTTGGAACTGAAGCTTTCTTT
few TRBJ2-1 TRBV7-9 TRBD1 CASSPSLDRGEQFF TGTGCCAGCAGCCCCTCACTGGACAGGGGTGAGCAGTTCTTC
few TRBJ1-5 TRBV19 TRBD1 CASSIDPSTGNSQPQHF TGTGCCAGTAGTATAGACCCGTCGACAGGGAATAGTCAGCCCCAGCATTTT
NA TRBJ2-1 TRBV9 TRBD2 CASSMTSGGTDEQFF TGTGCCAGCAGCATGACTAGCGGGGGTACGGATGAGCAGTTCTTC
NA TRBJ1-5 TRBV6-6 NA CASSYTGQSSQPQHF TGTGCCAGCAGTTACACCGGACAGAGTAGTCAGCCCCAGCATTTT
NA TRBJ2-2 TRBV4-1 NA CASSQDFTGELFF TGCGCCAGCAGCCAAGACTTCACCGGGGAGCTGTTTTTT